This T cell receptor beta chain was recovered during a study of T-cell memory formation after mild COVID-19. This clonotype has only a few counts. Its matching antigen is unknown. The study, taken as a whole, reports: Chiefly within CM and EM were the contracting CD4+ clones; CD8+ ones were within EMRA. Pre-infection memory harbored some responding clones, suggesting cross-reactive memory joined.

TCRdb passed the 5' RACE reads through MiXCR, listing each CDR3 protein once. This sample has about 360,000 distinct CDR3 sequences, with 13% to 15% found just once. The germline V gene encodes CDR1 SGHRS and CDR2 YFSETQ. The CDR3 is 15 residues long. With 0 bases removed from V and 1 base from J, the gap between germline ends came to 10 bases. Sequenced: PBMCs or a T cell subset sorted from them (not recorded which). The TCR comes from a man younger than 30 who had mild COVID-19 (a few samples of this study predate the infection). Cell type and time point are not known. V is TRBV5-1 and J is TRBJ1-1; D possibly corresponds to TRBD1 (5 bases). Here the CDR3 reads CASSLVGDQNTEAFF. CDR3 DNA: TGCGCCAGCAGCTTGGTAGGGGATCAGAACACTGAAGCTTTCTTT.